What follows describes a single TCR beta chain. The target antigen is unknown. Sequencing was performed with immunoSEQ multiplex PCR; in TCRdb, only in-frame clones are kept and a portion is missing. The table records approximately 210,000 clones, about 91% of them present only once. The data originate from a study of cytomegalovirus exposure and HLA in healthy donors. Study-level points and caveats: Later, an analysis found that TCR clusters from the first cohort tended to co-occur in the 120 validation repertoires. Among TCR beta chains, those listed as cytomegalovirus-associated numbered more than 150.

Looked up from germline, CDR1 is MGHDK and CDR2 is SYGVNS. CDR3 size: 15 residues. The J segment lost 6 bases and the V segment lost 1 base, leaving 5 bases of the junction unmatched. The source is a young woman in good health and CMV-seronegative. Sequencing input: PBMCs. The J gene is TRBJ1-1, the V gene TRBV25-1; 10 bases align to TRBD1. The DNA for the CDR3 is TGTGCCAGCAGTGAATGGGCGGACAGGGGGTCTGAAGCTTTCTTT. Translating gives CASSEWADRGSEAFF.